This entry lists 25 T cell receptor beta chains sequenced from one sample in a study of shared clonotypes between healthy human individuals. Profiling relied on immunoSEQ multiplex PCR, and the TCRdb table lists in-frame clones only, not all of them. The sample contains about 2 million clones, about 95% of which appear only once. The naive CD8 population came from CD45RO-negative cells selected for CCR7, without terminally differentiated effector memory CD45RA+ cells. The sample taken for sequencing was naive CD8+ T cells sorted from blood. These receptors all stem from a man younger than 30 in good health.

CDR3 sequence: CASSGTGEGTGELFF. The CDR3 nucleotides read TGTGCCAGCAGCGGGACAGGGGAAGGGACCGGGGAGCTGTTTTTT. This rearrangement joins TRBV5-6 to TRBJ2-2; 10 bases map to TRBD1. Losses at the gene ends were 4 bases for V and 5 bases for J; bases not matched to a gene: 5. The germline CDR1 and CDR2 sequences are SGHDT and YYEEEE. There are 15 residues in the CDR3.

CDR3 sequence: CASSLMSGRGEQFF. The CDR3 DNA is TGTGCCAGCAGCTTAATGTCCGGGAGAGGTGAGCAGTTCTTC. This chain joins TRBV7-8 and TRBJ2-1; possible D gene TRBD2, 6 bases. Germline CDR1 and CDR2: SGHVS and FQNEAQ. Trimming left V 2 bases short and J 9 bases short, with 14 bases between. This CDR3 spans 14 amino acids.

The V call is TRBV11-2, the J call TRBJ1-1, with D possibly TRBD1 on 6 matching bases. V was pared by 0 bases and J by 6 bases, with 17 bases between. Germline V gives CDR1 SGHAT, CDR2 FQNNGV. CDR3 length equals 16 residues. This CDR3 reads CASSLDLGGPGAEAFF. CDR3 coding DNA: TGTGCCAGCAGCTTAGATCTTGGGGGGCCGGGGGCTGAAGCTTTCTTT.

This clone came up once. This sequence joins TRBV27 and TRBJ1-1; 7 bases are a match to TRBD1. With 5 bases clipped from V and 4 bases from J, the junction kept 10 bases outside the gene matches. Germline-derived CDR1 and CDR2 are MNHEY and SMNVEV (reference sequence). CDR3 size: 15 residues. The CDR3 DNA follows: TGTGCCAGCAGTGGGTGGAGACAGGGCGGCACTGAAGCTTTCTTT. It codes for CASSGWRQGGTEAFF.

The CDR3 region is CASSLTSGPAQLETQYF. The CDR3 DNA reads as TGTGCCAGCAGCCTAACTAGCGGCCCTGCGCAATTAGAGACCCAGTACTTC. The gene calls are TRBV11-2 and TRBJ2-5, with 8 bases aligning to TRBD2. The ends lost 5 bases at V and 4 bases at J; junction bases unmatched: 15. In germline, CDR1 is SGHAT, CDR2 FQNNGV. The length of the CDR3 is 17 residues.

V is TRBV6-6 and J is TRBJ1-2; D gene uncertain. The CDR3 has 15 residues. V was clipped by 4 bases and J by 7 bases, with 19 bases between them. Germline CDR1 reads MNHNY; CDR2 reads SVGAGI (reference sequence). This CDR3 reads CASSSLSPSLIGYTF. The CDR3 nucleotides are TGTGCCAGCAGTTCGCTCAGTCCCTCCCTTATTGGCTACACCTTC.

The CDR3 loop reads CASSAGREQFF. Here the CDR3 DNA reads TGTGCCAGCAGCGCGGGACGCGAGCAGTTCTTC. This chain links TRBV5-4 with TRBJ2-1; TRBD2 might be the D (6 bases). CDR1 and CDR2 from the germline V gene are SGHNT and YYREEE (reference sequence). V lost 4 bases and J 10 bases, leaving 9 bases between the germline ends. This CDR3 has 11 amino acids.

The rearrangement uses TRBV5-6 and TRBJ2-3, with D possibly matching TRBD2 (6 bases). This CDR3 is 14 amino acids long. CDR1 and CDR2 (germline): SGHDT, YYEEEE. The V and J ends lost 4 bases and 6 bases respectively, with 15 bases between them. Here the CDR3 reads CASSPGTGWDTQYF. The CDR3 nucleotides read TGTGCCAGCAGCCCGGGGACTGGCTGGGATACGCAGTATTTT.

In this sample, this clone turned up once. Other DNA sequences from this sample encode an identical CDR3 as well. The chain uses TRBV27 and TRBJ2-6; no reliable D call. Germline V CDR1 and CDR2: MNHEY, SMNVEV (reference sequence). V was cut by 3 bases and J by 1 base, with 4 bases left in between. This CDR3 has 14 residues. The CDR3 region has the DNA TGTGCCAGCAGTTTTCTGTCTGGGGCCAACGTCCTGACTTTC. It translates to CASSFLSGANVLTF.

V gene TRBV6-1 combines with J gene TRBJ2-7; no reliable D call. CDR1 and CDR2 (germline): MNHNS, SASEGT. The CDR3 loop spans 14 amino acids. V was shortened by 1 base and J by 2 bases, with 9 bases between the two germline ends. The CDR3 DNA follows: TGTGCCAGCAGTGAAGTAACACGGACCTACGAGCAGTACTTC. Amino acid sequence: CASSEVTRTYEQYF.

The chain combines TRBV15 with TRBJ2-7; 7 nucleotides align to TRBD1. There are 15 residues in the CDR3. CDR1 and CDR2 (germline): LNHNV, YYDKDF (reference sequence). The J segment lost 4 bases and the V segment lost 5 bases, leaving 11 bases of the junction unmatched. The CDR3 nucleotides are TGTGCCACCAGCCCACGGGTGGACAGGAATTACGAGCAGTACTTC. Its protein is CATSPRVDRNYEQYF.

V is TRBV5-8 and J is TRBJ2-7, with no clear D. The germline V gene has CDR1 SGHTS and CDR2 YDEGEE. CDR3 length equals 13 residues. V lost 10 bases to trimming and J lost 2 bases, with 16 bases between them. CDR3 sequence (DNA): TGTGCCGCCCAAGAGGAGACCGCCTACGAGCAGTACTTC. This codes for CAAQEETAYEQYF.

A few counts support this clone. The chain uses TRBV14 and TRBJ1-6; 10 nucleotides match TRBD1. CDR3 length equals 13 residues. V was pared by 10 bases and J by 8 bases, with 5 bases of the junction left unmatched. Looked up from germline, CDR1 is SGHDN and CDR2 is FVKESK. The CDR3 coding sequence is TGTGCCACCTCCGGGACAGGGGATTCACCCCTCCACTTT. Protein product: CATSGTGDSPLHF.

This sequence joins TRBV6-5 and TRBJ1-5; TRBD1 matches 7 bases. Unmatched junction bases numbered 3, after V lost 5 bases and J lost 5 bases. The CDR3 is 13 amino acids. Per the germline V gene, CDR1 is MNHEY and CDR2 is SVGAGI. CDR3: CASSGDRYQPQHF. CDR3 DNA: TGTGCCAGCAGTGGGGACAGATATCAGCCCCAGCATTTT.

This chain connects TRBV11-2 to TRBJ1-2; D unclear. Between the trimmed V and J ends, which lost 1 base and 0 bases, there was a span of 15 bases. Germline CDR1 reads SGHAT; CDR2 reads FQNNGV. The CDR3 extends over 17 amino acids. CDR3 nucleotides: TGTGCCAGCAGCTTAGGTCGGGAGGGTCCTTCTAACTATGGCTACACCTTC. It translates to CASSLGREGPSNYGYTF.

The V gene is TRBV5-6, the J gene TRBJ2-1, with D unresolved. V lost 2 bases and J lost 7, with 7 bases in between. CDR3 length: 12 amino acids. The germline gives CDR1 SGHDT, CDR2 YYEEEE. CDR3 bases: TGTGCCAGCAGCTTCGAATGGAATGAGCAGTTCTTC. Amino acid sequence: CASSFEWNEQFF.

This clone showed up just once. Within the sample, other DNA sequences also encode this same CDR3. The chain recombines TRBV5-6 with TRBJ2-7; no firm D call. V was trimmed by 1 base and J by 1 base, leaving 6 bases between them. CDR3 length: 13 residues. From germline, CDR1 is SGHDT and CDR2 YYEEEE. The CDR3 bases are TGTGCCAGCAGCTTGTGGGCTTCCTACGAGCAGTACTTC. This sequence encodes CASSLWASYEQYF.

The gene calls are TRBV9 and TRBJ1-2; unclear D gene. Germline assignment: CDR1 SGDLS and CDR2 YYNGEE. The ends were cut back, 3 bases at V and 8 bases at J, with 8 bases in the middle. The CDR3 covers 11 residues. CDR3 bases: TGTGCCAGCAGCGCGGAGGGAGGCTACACCTTC. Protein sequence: CASSAEGGYTF.

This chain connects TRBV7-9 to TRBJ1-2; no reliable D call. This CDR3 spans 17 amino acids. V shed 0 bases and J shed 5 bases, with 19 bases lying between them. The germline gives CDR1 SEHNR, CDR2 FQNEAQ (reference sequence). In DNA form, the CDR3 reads TGTGCCAGCAGCTTAGCGGTAGGCCCTCGAAATGAGTATGGCTACACCTTC. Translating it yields CASSLAVGPRNEYGYTF.

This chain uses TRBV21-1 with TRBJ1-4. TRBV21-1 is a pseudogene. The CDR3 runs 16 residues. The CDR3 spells CASSKRRDATNEKLFF. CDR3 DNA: TGTGCCAGCAGCAAACGAAGGGATGCAACTAATGAAAAACTGTTTTTT.

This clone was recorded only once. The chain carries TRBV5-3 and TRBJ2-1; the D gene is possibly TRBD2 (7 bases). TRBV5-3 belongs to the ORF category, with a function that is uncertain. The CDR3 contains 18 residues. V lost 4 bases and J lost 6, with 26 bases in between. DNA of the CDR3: TGTGCCAGAAGCGACTCGTTTTTGCGGGGAGGGGGGAGCAATGAGCAGTTCTTC. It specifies CARSDSFLRGGGSNEQFF.

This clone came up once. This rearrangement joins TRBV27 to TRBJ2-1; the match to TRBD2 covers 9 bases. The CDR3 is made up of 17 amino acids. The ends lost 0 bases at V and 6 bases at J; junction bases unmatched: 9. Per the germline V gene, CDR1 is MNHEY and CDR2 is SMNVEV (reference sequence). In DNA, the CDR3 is TGTGCCAGCAGTTTATCCCCCGCTAGCGGGGTGTTCAATGAGCAGTTCTTC. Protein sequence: CASSLSPASGVFNEQFF.

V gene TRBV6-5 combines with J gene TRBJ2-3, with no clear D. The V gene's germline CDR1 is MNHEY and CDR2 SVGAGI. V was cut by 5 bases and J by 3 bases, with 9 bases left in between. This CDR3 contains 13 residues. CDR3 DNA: TGTGCCAGCAGTACAATCAGTACAGATACGCAGTATTTT. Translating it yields CASSTISTDTQYF.

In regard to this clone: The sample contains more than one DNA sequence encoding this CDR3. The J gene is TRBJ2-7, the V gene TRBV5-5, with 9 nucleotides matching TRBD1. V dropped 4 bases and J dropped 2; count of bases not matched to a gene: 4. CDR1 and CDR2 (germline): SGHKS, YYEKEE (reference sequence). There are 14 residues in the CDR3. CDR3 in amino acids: CASSLGTGTYEQYF. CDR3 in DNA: TGTGCCAGCAGCCTTGGGACAGGGACCTACGAGCAGTACTTC.

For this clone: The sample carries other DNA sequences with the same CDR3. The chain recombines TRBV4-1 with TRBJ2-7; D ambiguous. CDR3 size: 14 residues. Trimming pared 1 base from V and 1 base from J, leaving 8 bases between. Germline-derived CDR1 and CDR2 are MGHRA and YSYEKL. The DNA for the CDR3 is TGCGCCAGCAGCCAAGCGTCAGGTTCCTACGAGCAGTACTTC. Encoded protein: CASSQASGSYEQYF.